These 27 T cell receptor beta chains originate from one sample sequenced in a study of T cell changes during pregnancy in multiple sclerosis. Some clones are missing from TCRdb's copy, which holds only in-frame ones; the method was immunoSEQ multiplex PCR. The table has some 55,000 clones, just under 90% seen once; the top ten hold 5.3%. The sequenced sample was peripheral blood from another person, used as feeder cells. The source is a human donor whose cells served as feeder cells for cultures in a pregnancy study.

The CDR3 sequence is CASSPPQVRGTEAFF. The CDR3 DNA reads as TGTGCCAGCAGTCCTCCTCAGGTAAGGGGCACTGAAGCTTTCTTT. J is TRBJ1-1 and V is TRBV27; maybe TRBD1 (5 bases). Trimming cost V 5 bases and J 4 bases, with 17 bases left between them. CDR3 length: 15 residues. Germline V gene lookup returns CDR1 MNHEY and CDR2 SMNVEV (reference sequence).

The V call is TRBV7-6, the J call TRBJ2-1; D perhaps matches TRBD1 (5 bases). This CDR3 has 14 amino acids. Trimming took off 1 base at V and 7 bases at J, with 11 bases between the two ends. CDR1 is SGHVS, CDR2 FNYEAQ, per germline. The CDR3 reads CASSLDAGLNEQFF. The CDR3 DNA follows: TGTGCCAGCAGCTTAGATGCAGGGTTGAATGAGCAGTTCTTC.

The count of this clone is one. The chain is built from TRBV29-1 and TRBJ2-3, with TRBD1 matching over 8 bases. Germline V gives CDR1 SQVTM, CDR2 ANQGSEA. The J segment lost 6 bases and the V segment lost 7 bases, leaving 15 bases of the junction unmatched. The CDR3 totals 15 residues. The CDR3 coding sequence is TGCAGCGCCCCGCCCCAGGGGGCAATTGGGGATACGCAGTATTTT. Translated, it gives CSAPPQGAIGDTQYF.

The V call is TRBV5-1, the J call TRBJ2-3; D might be TRBD2 (5 bases). CDR3 size: 13 residues. V lost 7 bases, J lost 2 bases, and 11 bases lay in between. CDR1 SGHRS and CDR2 YFSETQ come from the germline V gene. The CDR3 nucleotides read TGCGCCAGCCGGGATTCCAACACAGATACGCAGTATTTT. Amino acids: CASRDSNTDTQYF.

This chain joins TRBV7-9 and TRBJ1-1; the D is unclear. The germline V and J ends were trimmed by 3 bases and 1 base, with 9 bases remaining between them. In germline, CDR1 is SEHNR, CDR2 FQNEAQ (reference sequence). The CDR3 contains 14 residues. CDR3 region: CASSFSGTNTEAFF. The CDR3 coding sequence is TGTGCCAGCAGCTTCTCAGGTACGAACACTGAAGCTTTCTTT. The full variable domain, with the rest looked up from reference TRBV7-9 and TRBJ1-1, is DTGVSQNPRHKITKRGQNVTFRCDPISEHNRLYWYRQTLGQGPEFLTYFQNEAQLEKSRLLSDRFSAERPKGSFSTLEIQRTEQGDSAMYLCASSFSGTNTEAFFGQGTRLTVV.

The CDR3 coding sequence is TGTGCCAGCAGTGACCATGCTGAAGCTTTCTTT. Translated, it gives CASSDHAEAFF. This chain connects TRBV2 to TRBJ1-1; D gene unclear. Trimming left V 3 bases short and J 6 bases short, with 5 bases between. The CDR3 runs to 11 residues. Germline V gene sequence: CDR1 SNHLY, CDR2 FYNNEI.

The rearrangement uses TRBV4-2 and TRBJ2-3, with 16 bases lining up with TRBD2. The germline CDR1 and CDR2 sequences are LGHNA and YNFKEQ. Losses at the gene ends were 5 bases for V and 4 bases for J; bases not matched to a gene: 15. This CDR3 is built from 20 residues. In nucleotides, the CDR3 is TGTGCCAGCAGCACAAAGCCCGGGACTAGCGGGGGGGGCGTTCCAGATACGCAGTATTTT. This encodes CASSTKPGTSGGGVPDTQYF.

J is TRBJ2-3 and V is TRBV5-1; D ambiguous. Trimming cost V 0 bases and J 5 bases, with 4 bases left between them. CDR1 and CDR2 (germline): SGHRS, YFSETQ. The CDR3 sequence is 12 residues long. The chain's CDR3 is CASSLALDTQYF. CDR3 nucleotides: TGCGCCAGCAGCTTGGCCTTAGATACGCAGTATTTT.

The chain combines TRBV4-1 with TRBJ1-5, with 8 bases lining up with TRBD1. Per germline, CDR1 MGHRA and CDR2 YSYEKL. The CDR3 runs to 19 residues. V gave up 4 bases and J gave up 0 bases; unmatched junction bases: 14. The chain's CDR3 is CASSPPPGQAPYSNQPQHF. For the CDR3, the DNA is TGCGCCAGCAGCCCTCCTCCGGGACAGGCCCCTTATAGCAATCAGCCCCAGCATTTT.

CDR3 residues: CASSGQGAGEEETQYF. Here the CDR3 DNA reads TGCGCCAGCAGTGGACAGGGGGCGGGAGAGGAAGAGACCCAGTACTTC. The genes are TRBV10-2 and TRBJ2-5, with TRBD1 matching 10 bases. This CDR3 is 16 amino acids long. CDR1 WSHSY and CDR2 SAAADI come from the germline V gene. The junction had 8 bases not matched to a gene; V was cut back by 4 bases and J by 3 bases.

The V call is TRBV5-1, the J call TRBJ2-3; tentative D call: TRBD2 (6 bases). Germline V gives CDR1 SGHRS, CDR2 YFSETQ. The CDR3 is 16 residues long. V was trimmed by 2 bases and J by 0 bases, leaving 13 bases between them. The CDR3 region has the DNA TGCGCCAGCAGCTTATCCCGACTAGAAAGCACAGATACGCAGTATTTT. It codes for CASSLSRLESTDTQYF.

The chain carries TRBV19 and TRBJ1-5, with no clear D. CDR1 LNHDA and CDR2 SQIVND come from the germline V gene (reference sequence). This CDR3 is built from 12 residues. V gave up 3 bases and J gave up 6 bases, with 6 bases separating them. CDR3 sequence: CASSIRSQPQHF. DNA for the CDR3: TGTGCCAGTAGTATTCGATCTCAGCCCCAGCATTTT. Looking up the rest from reference TRBV19 and TRBJ1-5 gives the full variable domain: DGGITQSPKYLFRKEGQNVTLSCEQNLNHDAMYWYRQDPGQGLRLIYYSQIVNDFQKGDIAEGYSVSREKKESFPLTVTSAQKNPTAFYLCASSIRSQPQHFGDGTRLSIL.

The chain links TRBV6-1 to TRBJ2-6; D unresolved. The CDR3 sequence is 14 residues long. The ends were cut back, 8 bases at V and 0 bases at J, with 8 bases in the middle. CDR1 is MNHNS and CDR2 is SASEGT in the germline V gene. The CDR3 is CASVKSSGANVLTF. The CDR3 coding sequence is TGTGCCAGCGTTAAGAGCTCTGGGGCCAACGTCCTGACTTTC.

The chain couples TRBV18 to TRBJ2-6, with 8 bases that match TRBD1. Per the germline V gene, CDR1 is KGHSH and CDR2 is LQKENI. There are 17 residues in the CDR3. V dropped 6 bases and J dropped 0; count of bases not matched to a gene: 7. CDR3 in amino acids: CASSADRGGSGANVLTF. CDR3 sequence (DNA): TGTGCCAGCTCTGCCGACAGGGGAGGCTCTGGGGCCAACGTCCTGACTTTC.

The rearrangement links TRBV14 to TRBJ2-7, with D maybe TRBD1 (6 bases). This CDR3 has 14 amino acids. Germline CDR1 is SGHDN and CDR2 is FVKESK. Trimming removed 8 bases at V and 3 bases at J, with 17 bases between. The CDR3 DNA sequence: TGTGCCAGCCCCATCAGGGGTATACGCTACGAGCAGTACTTC. This translates into CASPIRGIRYEQYF. The whole variable domain, filled in from reference TRBV14 and TRBJ2-7, reads EAGVTQFPSHSVIEKGQTVTLRCDPISGHDNLYWYRRVMGKEIKFLLHFVKESKQDESGMPNNRFLAERTGGTYSTLKVQPAELEDSGVYFCASPIRGIRYEQYFGPGTRLTVT.

The gene calls are TRBV18 and TRBJ1-2; 7 positions match TRBD1. The J segment lost 4 bases and the V segment lost 2 bases, leaving 1 base of the junction unmatched. The germline V gene encodes CDR1 KGHSH and CDR2 LQKENI. The CDR3 is 13 residues long. The CDR3 DNA sequence: TGTGCCAGCTCACCAGGGACAGCCTATGGCTACACCTTC. This gives the protein CASSPGTAYGYTF. The entire variable domain, with the rest obtained from reference TRBV18 and TRBJ1-2, is as follows: NAGVMQNPRHLVRRRGQEARLRCSPMKGHSHVYWYRQLPEEGLKFMVYLQKENIIDESGMPKERFSAEFPKEGPSILRIQQVVRGDSAAYFCASSPGTAYGYTFGSGTRLTVV.

The chain recombines TRBV30 with TRBJ1-2; D gene ambiguous. CDR1 is GTSNPN, CDR2 SVGIG, per germline (reference sequence). CDR3 length: 13 amino acids. V lost 0 bases to trimming and J lost 7 bases, with 12 bases between them. The CDR3 coding sequence is TGTGCCTGGAGTGTATTGCCGCGATCTGGCTACACCTTC. Its protein is CAWSVLPRSGYTF.

The chain recombines TRBV7-9 with TRBJ2-7, with 7 bases aligning to TRBD1. Trimming cost V 5 bases and J 4 bases; bases outside gene matches: 20. CDR1 SEHNR and CDR2 FQNEAQ come from the germline V gene (reference sequence). The CDR3 is 18 amino acids. The CDR3 sequence is CASSPSVTNRGLIYEQYF. The CDR3 bases are TGTGCCAGCAGCCCTTCCGTGACTAACAGGGGTCTGATATACGAGCAGTACTTC.

The chain joins TRBV9 to TRBJ2-6; unclear D gene. The germline V gene has CDR1 SGDLS and CDR2 YYNGEE. V lost 3 bases and J lost 0, with 7 bases in between. The CDR3 sequence is 15 residues long. CDR3 residues: CASSAWSSGANVLTF. CDR3 coding DNA: TGTGCCAGCAGCGCATGGAGCTCTGGGGCCAACGTCCTGACTTTC. The full variable domain, completed using reference TRBV9 and TRBJ2-6, is DSGVTQTPKHLITATGQRVTLRCSPRSGDLSVYWYQQSLDQGLQFLIQYYNGEERAKGNILERFSAQQFPDLHSELNLSSLELGDSALYFCASSAWSSGANVLTFGAGSRLTVL.

The rearrangement uses TRBV19 and TRBJ2-2; 13 bases match TRBD2. CDR1 and CDR2 (germline): LNHDA, SQIVND (reference sequence). The CDR3 is made up of 19 amino acids. The J segment lost 5 bases and the V segment lost 2 bases, leaving 11 bases of the junction unmatched. Written as DNA, the CDR3 is TGTGCCAGTAGTATAACACTAGCGGGAGGGCCGGTCGGGACCGGGGAGCTGTTTTTT. Its protein is CASSITLAGGPVGTGELFF.

This sequence joins TRBV6-5 and TRBJ1-2; D gene unclear. The CDR3 extends over 15 amino acids. The germline gives CDR1 MNHEY, CDR2 SVGAGI. Trimming pared 6 bases from V and 2 bases from J, leaving 16 bases between. CDR3 sequence: CASSPLAGSNYGYTF. The CDR3 coding sequence is TGTGCCAGCAGCCCGCTGGCGGGCTCCAACTATGGCTACACCTTC.

The J gene is TRBJ1-4, the V gene TRBV28, with D possibly matching TRBD1 (5 bases). The germline V gene encodes CDR1 MDHEN and CDR2 SYDVKM. The CDR3 sequence is 13 residues long. The V end lost 6 bases, the J end lost 5 bases, and 10 bases lay between the germline ends. In DNA form, the CDR3 reads TGTGCCAGCAGCCGGGGACCGAATGAAAAACTGTTTTTT. This gives the protein CASSRGPNEKLFF. The full variable domain, rest sourced from reference TRBV28 and TRBJ1-4, is DVKVTQSSRYLVKRTGEKVFLECVQDMDHENMFWYRQDPGLGLRLIYFSYDVKMKEKGDIPEGYSVSREKKERFSLILESASTNQTSMYLCASSRGPNEKLFFGSGTQLSVL.

This clone was counted only a few times. The chain employs TRBV10-3 and TRBJ1-6, with D hard to call. V gave up 2 bases and J gave up 6 bases, with 11 bases separating them. This CDR3 has 15 residues. CDR1 and CDR2 (germline): ENHRY, SYGVKD. The CDR3 reads CAISEVGATNSPLHF. In DNA form, the CDR3 reads TGTGCCATCAGTGAGGTCGGAGCGACTAATTCACCCCTCCACTTT.

The chain couples TRBV7-9 to TRBJ1-1, with D hard to call. Germline lookup yields CDR1 SEHNR and CDR2 FQNEAQ (reference sequence). Trimming cost V 1 base and J 4 bases, with 16 bases left between them. The CDR3 is 16 amino acids. The CDR3 loop is CASSLGLAKAATEAFF. As DNA, the CDR3 is TGTGCCAGCAGCTTAGGGTTGGCCAAAGCGGCCACTGAAGCTTTCTTT. Drawing the rest from reference TRBV7-9 and TRBJ1-1, the complete variable domain is DTGVSQNPRHKITKRGQNVTFRCDPISEHNRLYWYRQTLGQGPEFLTYFQNEAQLEKSRLLSDRFSAERPKGSFSTLEIQRTEQGDSAMYLCASSLGLAKAATEAFFGQGTRLTVV.

This chain connects TRBV4-3 to TRBJ2-5; D not resolved. This CDR3 contains 13 residues. In germline, CDR1 is LGHNA, CDR2 YSLEER. The ends were cut back, 3 bases at V and 1 base at J, with 6 bases in the middle. The CDR3 region has the DNA TGCGCCAGCAGCCAGGGTCCCCAAGAGACCCAGTACTTC. Translating gives CASSQGPQETQYF.

This clone was seen just once. The chain couples TRBV5-4 to TRBJ2-1; TRBD2 matches at 13 bases. The V gene end was trimmed by 0 bases and the J gene end by 7 bases; junction bases not matched to a gene: 4. This CDR3 has 16 residues. Per germline, CDR1 SGHNT and CDR2 YYREEE (reference sequence). The CDR3 protein is CASSLGLAGGSNEQFF. The CDR3 DNA sequence: TGTGCCAGCAGCTTGGGACTAGCGGGGGGCTCTAATGAGCAGTTCTTC.

Concerning this clone: A junction boundary mismatches the germline segment, possibly from a read error. V gene TRBV19 combines with J gene TRBJ1-5; D uncertain. Germline V lookup: CDR1 LNHDA, CDR2 SQIVND (reference sequence). CDR3 size: 13 residues. In DNA, the CDR3 is TGTGCCAGTAGTATCCAGGTCAATAAGCCCCAGCATTTT. This sequence encodes CASSIQVNKPQHF. The full variable domain, rest sourced from reference TRBV19 and TRBJ1-5, is DGGITQSPKYLFRKEGQNVTLSCEQNLNHDAMYWYRQDPGQGLRLIYYSQIVNDFQKGDIAEGYSVSREKKESFPLTVTSAQKNPTAFYLCASSIQVNKPQHFGDGTRLSIL.